The 23 T cell receptor beta chains in this list originate from one sample, sequenced in a study of T cell changes during pregnancy in multiple sclerosis. Produced via immunoSEQ multiplex PCR; TCRdb's table is partial and in-frame only. The sample shows about 79,000 clones, 90% to 95% of them seen only once. The material was CD4+ T cells from peripheral blood mononuclear cells, obtained in the second trimester of pregnancy. Every receptor here comes from a female donor with multiple sclerosis, enrolled in a pregnancy study.

V gene TRBV11-3 combines with J gene TRBJ2-7, with a possible D match to TRBD1 (5 bases). Germline CDR1 reads SGHNT; CDR2 reads YENEEA. This CDR3 spans 14 amino acids. The V gene lost 5 bases and the J gene lost 5 bases, with 16 bases spanning the gap. The CDR3 DNA reads as TGTGCCAGCAGCCCGTCGGACAATTACCACGAGCAGTACTTC. Its protein is CASSPSDNYHEQYF.

The table lists this clone with a count of one. The chain has TRBV7-9 and TRBJ2-2, with D possibly TRBD2 on 5 matching bases. Germline V CDR1 and CDR2: SEHNR, FQNEAQ (reference sequence). Trimming cost V 4 bases and J 6 bases, with 12 bases left between them. CDR3 length: 14 amino acids. CDR3 nucleotide sequence: TGTGCCAGCAGCTCCCCCGGAGGCGCCGGGGAGCTGTTTTTT. It encodes CASSSPGGAGELFF. The full variable domain, completed using reference TRBV7-9 and TRBJ2-2, is DTGVSQNPRHKITKRGQNVTFRCDPISEHNRLYWYRQTLGQGPEFLTYFQNEAQLEKSRLLSDRFSAERPKGSFSTLEIQRTEQGDSAMYLCASSSPGGAGELFFGEGSRLTVL.

The table lists this clone with a count of one. J is TRBJ1-4 and V is TRBV11-2; tentatively, D is TRBD1 (5 bases). V was cut by 3 bases and J by 0 bases, with 8 bases left in between. The CDR3 contains 15 residues. Germline assignment: CDR1 SGHAT and CDR2 FQNNGV. This chain's CDR3 is CASSFGGATNEKLFF. The CDR3 nucleotides are TGTGCCAGCAGCTTTGGAGGGGCAACTAATGAAAAACTGTTTTTT.

This chain links TRBV21-1 with TRBJ1-5; the D call TRBD1 from the table was never checked on the DNA. TRBV21-1 is marked as a pseudogene. There are 15 residues in the CDR3. CDR3 sequence (DNA): TGTGCCAGCAGCATAACAGGGGAGGTATGGCAGCCCCAGCATTTT. This codes for CASSITGEVWQPQHF.

The chain is built from TRBV28 and TRBJ2-4, with 11 bases matching TRBD1. CDR3 length: 18 amino acids. V lost 1 base, J lost 2 bases, and 7 bases stayed unmatched. CDR1 is MDHEN and CDR2 is SYDVKM in the germline V gene. The chain's CDR3 is CASSLSPDRGRTKNIQYF. The CDR3 coding sequence is TGTGCCAGCAGTTTATCCCCGGACAGGGGGCGCACCAAAAACATTCAGTACTTC.

CDR3 sequence (DNA): TGTGCCAGCAGTATTAACAGGGGTAATAATTCACCCCTCCACTTT. This encodes CASSINRGNNSPLHF. The chain links TRBV6-5 to TRBJ1-6; 7 bases are shared with TRBD1. This CDR3 has 15 residues. Germline V CDR1 and CDR2: MNHEY, SVGAGI. V was clipped by 5 bases and J by 5 bases; unmatched bases: 6.

The rearrangement uses TRBV10-3 and TRBJ1-1, with D perhaps TRBD1 (5 bases). Trimming cost V 2 bases and J 5 bases, with 15 bases left between them. This CDR3 has 15 amino acids. In germline, CDR1 is ENHRY, CDR2 SYGVKD. For the CDR3, the DNA is TGTGCCATCAGTGAGCTGGGGGGGAGGGAGACTGAAGCTTTCTTT. This encodes CAISELGGRETEAFF.

The chain combines TRBV7-9 with TRBJ2-4, with D perhaps matching TRBD1 (5 bases). Germline V lookup: CDR1 SEHNR, CDR2 FQNEAQ (reference sequence). This CDR3 comprises 16 residues. Trimming removed 6 bases from V and 0 bases from J, with 15 bases in between. The CDR3 here is CASSFPDRLAKNIQYF. DNA for the CDR3: TGTGCCAGCAGTTTCCCAGACAGACTAGCCAAAAACATTCAGTACTTC.

The V call is TRBV28, the J call TRBJ1-5; no clear D gene. This CDR3 has 16 amino acids. Germline values: CDR1 MDHEN, CDR2 SYDVKM. V was shortened by 1 base and J by 0 bases, with 10 bases between the two germline ends. This CDR3 reads CASSLLKPYSNQPQHF. The CDR3 nucleotides are TGTGCCAGCAGTTTATTGAAGCCTTATAGCAATCAGCCCCAGCATTTT.

This sequence joins TRBV6-5 and TRBJ2-5, with D possibly matching TRBD2 (6 bases). The CDR3 has 15 residues. The V gene lost 0 bases and the J gene lost 5 bases, with 13 bases spanning the gap. In germline, CDR1 is MNHEY, CDR2 SVGAGI. The CDR3 loop is CASSYSSLGGETQYF. The CDR3 DNA is TGTGCCAGCAGTTACTCGTCCCTAGGAGGGGAGACCCAGTACTTC.

The V call is TRBV6-5, the J call TRBJ2-2; 8 nucleotides agree with TRBD1. This CDR3 spans 15 amino acids. Trimming cost V 5 bases and J 5 bases; bases outside gene matches: 7. Germline loops: CDR1 MNHEY, CDR2 SVGAGI. Here the CDR3 reads CASSNRQGWTGELFF. The CDR3 DNA reads TGTGCCAGCAGTAACAGACAGGGGTGGACCGGGGAGCTGTTTTTT.

This sequence joins TRBV29-1 and TRBJ1-1; tentative D call: TRBD1 (5 bases). Germline loops: CDR1 SQVTM, CDR2 ANQGSEA. The V and J ends lost 5 bases and 0 bases respectively, with 10 bases between them. The CDR3 is 13 amino acids. The CDR3 nucleotides are TGCAGCGTTTGGCGACAGATGAACACTGAAGCTTTCTTT. As protein: CSVWRQMNTEAFF.

The chain uses TRBV19 and TRBJ1-6, with D hard to call. The CDR3 loop spans 12 amino acids. The germline V and J ends were trimmed by 11 bases and 8 bases, with 13 bases remaining between them. Germline V lookup: CDR1 LNHDA, CDR2 SQIVND (reference sequence). The CDR3 is CACGQAYSPLHF. The CDR3 region has the DNA TGTGCCTGCGGGCAGGCCTATTCACCCCTCCACTTT.

This chain joins TRBV7-9 and TRBJ2-3, with 11 bases lining up with TRBD2. V dropped 4 bases and J dropped 1; count of bases not matched to a gene: 10. CDR3 size: 18 residues. The germline V gene encodes CDR1 SEHNR and CDR2 FQNEAQ (reference sequence). CDR3 region: CASSYLAGGSWGTDTQYF. The CDR3, as DNA: TGTGCCAGCAGCTATCTAGCGGGAGGTAGTTGGGGCACAGATACGCAGTATTTT. Drawing the rest from reference TRBV7-9 and TRBJ2-3, the complete variable domain is DTGVSQNPRHKITKRGQNVTFRCDPISEHNRLYWYRQTLGQGPEFLTYFQNEAQLEKSRLLSDRFSAERPKGSFSTLEIQRTEQGDSAMYLCASSYLAGGSWGTDTQYFGPGTRLTVL.

CDR3 sequence (DNA): TGTGCCAGCAGTTATATCAGGGGACGGACGGAAGCTTTCTTT. This sequence encodes CASSYIRGRTEAFF. The chain recombines TRBV5-8 with TRBJ1-1; TRBD1 might be the D (6 bases). Germline-derived CDR1 and CDR2 are SGHTS and YDEGEE. CDR3 length: 14 residues. V was shortened by 5 bases and J by 8 bases, with 19 bases between the two germline ends.

The sample holds a few counts of this clone. The chain joins TRBV4-1 to TRBJ2-6; 8 bases map to TRBD1. This CDR3 is 19 amino acids long. Germline V gives CDR1 MGHRA, CDR2 YSYEKL. Unmatched junction bases numbered 12, after V lost 2 bases and J lost 3 bases. The chain's CDR3 is CASSQWGQALRDGANVLTF. In DNA form, the CDR3 reads TGCGCCAGCAGCCAATGGGGACAGGCACTCCGGGATGGGGCCAACGTCCTGACTTTC.

The chain links TRBV5-4 to TRBJ2-1; TRBD2 agrees at 9 bases. Germline loops: CDR1 SGHNT, CDR2 YYREEE (reference sequence). This CDR3 is built from 15 residues. With V trimmed by 5 bases and J by 4 bases, 7 bases remained unmatched. CDR3 sequence (DNA): TGTGCCAGCAGGCCTCTAGCGGGGAAATACAATGAGCAGTTCTTC. This encodes CASRPLAGKYNEQFF.

The chain uses TRBV6-5 and TRBJ2-5; D is perhaps TRBD1 (5 bases). The CDR3 spans 15 residues. The germline V gene encodes CDR1 MNHEY and CDR2 SVGAGI. V gave up 6 bases and J gave up 5 bases, with 19 bases separating them. The CDR3 sequence is CASRNRTTLRETQYF. CDR3 in DNA: TGTGCCAGCAGAAACAGGACAACCCTAAGGGAGACCCAGTACTTC.

This sequence joins TRBV10-3 and TRBJ2-7; TRBD1 agrees at 9 bases. Germline lookup yields CDR1 ENHRY and CDR2 SYGVKD. This CDR3 has 14 residues. Trimming cost V 7 bases and J 4 bases; bases outside gene matches: 8. The CDR3 coding sequence is TGTGCCATCACCCCCGGGACAGGGAGGTACGAGCAGTACTTC. This encodes CAITPGTGRYEQYF.

The rearrangement links TRBV5-1 to TRBJ2-2; TRBD2 aligns across 14 bases. V shed 4 bases and J 4 bases; nucleotides not matched to a gene: 9. The CDR3 spans 18 residues. From germline, CDR1 is SGHRS and CDR2 YFSETQ. As DNA, the CDR3 is TGCGCCAGCAGCGCGATGGGACTAGCGGGAGCGGGCACCGGGGAGCTGTTTTTT. Protein sequence: CASSAMGLAGAGTGELFF. The whole variable domain, remainder taken from reference TRBV5-1 and TRBJ2-2, is KAGVTQTPRYLIKTRGQQVTLSCSPISGHRSVSWYQQTPGQGLQFLFEYFSETQRNKGNFPGRFSGRQFSNSRSEMNVSTLELGDSALYLCASSAMGLAGAGTGELFFGEGSRLTVL.

The chain combines TRBV6-1 with TRBJ1-1, with D perhaps TRBD1 (5 bases). Germline CDR1 MNHNS, CDR2 SASEGT. The CDR3 has 16 residues. The germline V and J ends were trimmed by 4 bases and 0 bases, with 15 bases remaining between them. In DNA form, the CDR3 reads TGTGCCAGCAGTGGCCCCTCGGGGGTGATGAACACTGAAGCTTTCTTT. This translates into CASSGPSGVMNTEAFF.

The rearrangement links TRBV10-3 to TRBJ2-5; D may be TRBD1 (6 bases). Trimming took 10 bases from V and 0 from J, leaving 9 bases between them. CDR1 ENHRY and CDR2 SYGVKD come from the germline V gene. The CDR3 covers 12 residues. The CDR3 loop reads CASRDNQETQYF. The CDR3 DNA follows: TGTGCCAGTCGGGACAACCAAGAGACCCAGTACTTC.

The gene calls are TRBV2 and TRBJ2-1; 8 bases fit TRBD1. This CDR3 has 15 residues. V lost 5 bases and J lost 0; bases outside the gene matches: 3. Looked up from germline, CDR1 is SNHLY and CDR2 is FYNNEI. The CDR3 is CASSPQGVSYNEQFF. CDR3 DNA sequence: TGTGCCAGCAGTCCACAGGGGGTCTCCTACAATGAGCAGTTCTTC.